Below are 14 T cell receptor beta chains sequenced from a single sample in a study of blood T cell repertoires in COVID-19. Profiled with immunoSEQ multiplex PCR; TCRdb holds only in-frame clones, not every one. The sample has 300,000 to 350,000 clones, roughly 90% seen once; the top ten hold around 9.9%. The sample taken for sequencing was peripheral blood. Receptors were obtained from a man aged 25 to 45 with COVID-19, enrolled during active disease.

DNA of the CDR3: TGCGCCAGCAGCCAAGACGGGACAGATACGCAGTATTTT. Translated: CASSQDGTDTQYF. V gene TRBV4-1 combines with J gene TRBJ2-3; D not certain. The length of the CDR3 is 13 residues. Germline V gene data show CDR1 as MGHRA and CDR2 as YSYEKL. Trimming left V 0 bases short and J 3 bases short, with 4 bases between.

This chain joins TRBV29-1 and TRBJ2-5; the D gene is possibly TRBD1 (5 bases). This CDR3 contains 14 residues. In germline, CDR1 is SQVTM, CDR2 ANQGSEA. V shed 4 bases and J shed 3 bases, with 15 bases lying between them. The CDR3 coding sequence is TGCAGCGTTGGATTTGTAGGGGTGAAAGAGACCCAGTACTTC. Translated: CSVGFVGVKETQYF.

The rearrangement joins TRBV2 to TRBJ1-6, with D hard to call. This CDR3 spans 15 amino acids. Per germline, CDR1 SNHLY and CDR2 FYNNEI. Trimming shortened V by 6 bases and J by 4 bases, and 13 bases separated the two germline ends. The CDR3 coding sequence is TGTGCCAGCAGCGCCGTCGCAGGTTATAATTCACCCCTCCACTTT. Translated, it gives CASSAVAGYNSPLHF.

The gene calls are TRBV19 and TRBJ1-2; 11 bases align to TRBD1. V lost 8 bases to trimming and J lost 7 bases; unmatched junction nucleotides: 9. The CDR3 length is 14 residues. Germline loops: CDR1 LNHDA, CDR2 SQIVND (reference sequence). This CDR3 reads CASSKDRGRIGYTF. CDR3 nucleotide sequence: TGTGCCAGTTCTAAGGACAGGGGGCGGATTGGCTACACCTTC.

This clone was seen only once. The gene calls are TRBV27 and TRBJ2-7; weak D call: TRBD2 (5 bases). Germline V gene sequence: CDR1 MNHEY, CDR2 SMNVEV (reference sequence). V was shortened by 4 bases and J by 3 bases, with 19 bases between the two germline ends. The length of the CDR3 is 16 residues. This chain's CDR3 is CASSSSHSGFHYEQYF. CDR3 in DNA: TGTGCCAGCAGTTCCTCACACTCGGGATTCCACTACGAGCAGTACTTC.

V is TRBV5-1 and J is TRBJ2-1; weak D call: TRBD1 (5 bases). Germline V gene lookup returns CDR1 SGHRS and CDR2 YFSETQ. The CDR3 has 14 amino acids. With 0 bases removed from V and 2 bases from J, the gap between germline ends came to 6 bases. The CDR3 DNA sequence: TGCGCCAGCAGCTTGGGACAGACCTACAATGAGCAGTTCTTC. This gives the protein CASSLGQTYNEQFF. Complete variable domain (other parts from reference TRBV5-1 and TRBJ2-1): KAGVTQTPRYLIKTRGQQVTLSCSPISGHRSVSWYQQTPGQGLQFLFEYFSETQRNKGNFPGRFSGRQFSNSRSEMNVSTLELGDSALYLCASSLGQTYNEQFFGPGTRLTVL.

V is TRBV6-6 and J is TRBJ1-1, with D uncertain. This CDR3 is 11 amino acids long. CDR1 MNHNY and CDR2 SVGAGI come from the germline V gene (reference sequence). V was shortened by 8 bases and J by 5 bases, with 9 bases between the two germline ends. Here the CDR3 DNA reads TGTGCCAGCCGTGTGAGTACTGAAGCTTTCTTT. Translation gives CASRVSTEAFF.

This clone was found once. The V call is TRBV7-2, the J call TRBJ2-5, with TRBD2 matching over 16 bases. With 5 bases clipped from V and 2 bases from J, the junction kept 2 bases outside the gene matches. CDR1 SGHTA and CDR2 FQGNSA come from the germline V gene. This CDR3 comprises 16 residues. CDR3: CASSAGLAGGQETQYF. In DNA form, the CDR3 reads TGTGCCAGCAGCGCGGGACTAGCGGGGGGGCAAGAGACCCAGTACTTC.

This rearrangement joins TRBV12-3 or TRBV12-4 to TRBJ1-2, with 10 bases identical to TRBD1. V lost 3 bases to trimming and J lost 6 bases; unmatched junction nucleotides: 1. This CDR3 spans 13 amino acids. In nucleotides, the CDR3 is TGTGCCAGCAGTTTGACAGGGGGCAATGGCTACACCTTC. Encoded protein: CASSLTGGNGYTF.

The rearrangement uses TRBV7-3 and TRBJ1-1; 10 nucleotides match TRBD1. There are 13 residues in the CDR3. Germline V lookup: CDR1 SGHTA, CDR2 FQGTGA. V shed 2 bases and J 11 bases; nucleotides not matched to a gene: 5. The CDR3 spells CASSLSGTGVAFF. Written as DNA, the CDR3 is TGTGCCAGCAGCTTATCTGGGACAGGGGTGGCTTTCTTT.

The rearrangement links TRBV15 to TRBJ2-7; D is uncertain. Trimming took off 1 base at V and 4 bases at J, with 8 bases between the two ends. This CDR3 is built from 13 residues. Germline V gene data show CDR1 as LNHNV and CDR2 as YYDKDF (reference sequence). Here the CDR3 DNA reads TGTGCCACCAGCAGAGTTTCGGTTTACGAGCAGTACTTC. It yields the protein CATSRVSVYEQYF.

The genes are TRBV4-3 and TRBJ1-2; unclear D gene. CDR1 and CDR2 from the germline V gene are LGHNA and YSLEER. Trimming took off 0 bases at V and 0 bases at J, with 17 bases between the two ends. The CDR3 has 18 amino acids. CDR3 in amino acids: CASSQDLRGSATNYGYTF. The CDR3 region has the DNA TGCGCCAGCAGCCAAGATCTAAGAGGAAGCGCCACTAACTATGGCTACACCTTC.

The rearrangement uses TRBV9 and TRBJ1-4; D gene uncertain. Germline V gene lookup returns CDR1 SGDLS and CDR2 YYNGEE. There are 15 residues in the CDR3. Deletions cut 0 bases from V and 6 bases from J, with 12 bases between. CDR3 nucleotide sequence: TGTGCCAGCAGCGTAGGATCAGGTCCGGATGAAAAACTGTTTTTT. The encoded protein is CASSVGSGPDEKLFF.

The chain combines TRBV7-9 with TRBJ2-7; the match to TRBD2 covers 8 bases. The length of the CDR3 is 13 residues. V was clipped by 9 bases and J by 7 bases; unmatched bases: 11. The germline CDR1 and CDR2 sequences are SEHNR and FQNEAQ (reference sequence). The CDR3 DNA sequence: TGTGCCAGTAGTGATAGCGGGACTCGAGAGCAGTACTTC. Amino acid sequence: CASSDSGTREQYF.